The next 19 T cell receptor beta chains were all read from a single sample in a study of blood T cell repertoires in COVID-19. TCRdb's copy holds only in-frame clones and misses some; the assay was immunoSEQ multiplex PCR. The sample carries 43,000 or so clones, roughly nine tenths recorded once. Sequenced: peripheral blood. The receptors shown here come from a woman over 75 with active COVID-19.

V is TRBV5-1 and J is TRBJ2-1, with 8 nucleotides matching TRBD2. The CDR3 is 14 residues long. Per the germline V gene, CDR1 is SGHRS and CDR2 is YFSETQ. V was pared by 4 bases and J by 2 bases, with 2 bases of the junction left unmatched. CDR3 loop: CASSPGGAYNEQFF. Written as DNA, the CDR3 is TGCGCCAGCAGCCCCGGGGGGGCCTACAATGAGCAGTTCTTC.

This chain uses TRBV20-1 with TRBJ2-1; 12 positions agree with TRBD2. The V gene end was trimmed by 3 bases and the J gene end by 4 bases; junction bases not matched to a gene: 1. This CDR3 has 14 amino acids. Looked up from germline, CDR1 is DFQATT and CDR2 is SNEGSKA (reference sequence). This chain's CDR3 is CSASGTSGYNEQFF. DNA of the CDR3: TGCAGTGCTAGTGGGACTAGCGGGTACAATGAGCAGTTCTTC.

The gene calls are TRBV20-1 and TRBJ2-1, with 8 nucleotides matching TRBD2. Trimming at V came to 3 bases and at J to 5 bases, leaving 9 bases not matched to a gene. The CDR3 covers 15 residues. The V gene's germline CDR1 is DFQATT and CDR2 SNEGSKA (reference sequence). The CDR3 DNA sequence: TGCAGTGCTAGTCTCCGCGGGGGGCCAGACAATGAGCAGTTCTTC. It encodes CSASLRGGPDNEQFF.

This chain uses TRBV19 with TRBJ2-3, with 9 bases aligning to TRBD1. Trimming removed 5 bases from V and 5 bases from J; junction bases left unmatched: 8. CDR3 length: 15 residues. Germline V gene data show CDR1 as LNHDA and CDR2 as SQIVND (reference sequence). The CDR3, as DNA: TGTGCCAGTAGTCCCGGGACAGGGCGGAGAGATACGCAGTATTTT. It yields the protein CASSPGTGRRDTQYF.

V is TRBV25-1 and J is TRBJ2-1; TRBD2 aligns across 9 bases. The CDR3 length is 18 residues. The trim removed 1 base at V and 0 bases at J, leaving 7 bases unmatched. CDR1 is MGHDK, CDR2 SYGVNS, per germline. This CDR3 is CASSEFSSGTSSYNEQFF. CDR3 sequence (DNA): TGTGCCAGCAGTGAATTTTCTAGCGGGACGAGCTCCTACAATGAGCAGTTCTTC.

The J gene is TRBJ2-1, the V gene TRBV4-3; possibly TRBD2 for D (5 bases). Germline-derived CDR1 and CDR2 are LGHNA and YSLEER. This CDR3 has 15 amino acids. V was shortened by 6 bases and J by 3 bases, with 15 bases between the two germline ends. DNA of the CDR3: TGCGCCAGCAGGAGGGAATCACTGGGCTACAATGAGCAGTTCTTC. Protein product: CASRRESLGYNEQFF.

This clone was recorded a few times. The chain recombines TRBV7-9 with TRBJ2-5, with D possibly TRBD1 on 6 matching bases. In germline, CDR1 is SEHNR, CDR2 FQNEAQ (reference sequence). The CDR3 spans 15 residues. Trimming pared 3 bases from V and 2 bases from J, leaving 13 bases between. The CDR3 nucleotides are TGTGCCAGCAGCTTTTACAGGGACCGACAAGAGACCCAGTACTTC. It codes for CASSFYRDRQETQYF.

The chain employs TRBV6-2 or TRBV6-3 and TRBJ2-3; D is perhaps TRBD2 (6 bases). The CDR3 runs 15 residues. Germline lookup yields CDR1 MNHEY and CDR2 SVGEGT. V lost 2 bases and J 0 bases, leaving 9 bases between the germline ends. CDR3 protein: CASSYTGTSTDTQYF. CDR3 nucleotide sequence: TGTGCCAGCAGTTACACCGGGACTAGCACAGATACGCAGTATTTT.

The chain uses TRBV6-2 or TRBV6-3 and TRBJ1-4; no definite D call. This CDR3 spans 12 amino acids. V lost 2 bases and J lost 13, with 11 bases in between. Germline-derived CDR1 and CDR2 are MNHEY and SVGEGT. The CDR3 DNA follows: TGTGCCAGCAGTTACGCCAAGAGGAGACTGTTTTTT. It encodes CASSYAKRRLFF.

The chain links TRBV20-1 to TRBJ1-3; unclear D gene. The CDR3 totals 15 residues. Trimming took off 3 bases at V and 0 bases at J, with 12 bases between the two ends. The germline CDR1 and CDR2 sequences are DFQATT and SNEGSKA (reference sequence). As DNA, the CDR3 is TGCAGTGCTAGTCGGGGATGGGGCTCTGGAAACACCATATATTTT. This translates into CSASRGWGSGNTIYF.

This clone was observed a few times. The chain recombines TRBV4-1 with TRBJ1-2, with D tentatively TRBD1 (5 bases). CDR1 and CDR2 (germline): MGHRA, YSYEKL. The CDR3 runs 16 residues. Trimming removed 5 bases from V and 5 bases from J, with 21 bases in between. CDR3 nucleotide sequence: TGCGCCAGCAGCACGCGATACTCTGGCCAGGGTTATGGCTACACCTTC. This sequence encodes CASSTRYSGQGYGYTF.

This chain links TRBV7-2 with TRBJ2-2; 7 bases match TRBD2. Germline lookup yields CDR1 SGHTA and CDR2 FQGNSA. Trimming at V came to 7 bases and at J to 2 bases, leaving 7 bases not matched to a gene. The CDR3 has 15 amino acids. The CDR3 nucleotides read TGTGCCAGCAATAACGCGGGACTAAACACCGGGGAGCTGTTTTTT. It yields the protein CASNNAGLNTGELFF. Using reference TRBV7-2 and TRBJ2-2 for the parts outside the CDR3, the full variable domain is GAGVSQSPSNKVTEKGKDVELRCDPISGHTALYWYRQSLGQGLEFLIYFQGNSAPDKSGLPSDRFSAERTGGSVSTLTIQRTQQEDSAVYLCASNNAGLNTGELFFGEGSRLTVL.

The CDR3 sequence is CASSRPRAGELFF. The CDR3, as DNA: TGTGCCAGCAGCCGTCCCAGGGCCGGGGAGCTGTTTTTT. V gene TRBV6-5 combines with J gene TRBJ2-2; D may be TRBD1 (5 bases). In germline, CDR1 is MNHEY, CDR2 SVGAGI. The CDR3 sequence is 13 residues long. V was cut by 6 bases and J by 6 bases, with 11 bases left in between.

This chain uses TRBV4-3 with TRBJ2-1, with 9 bases lining up with TRBD2. Per germline, CDR1 LGHNA and CDR2 YSLEER. CDR3 length: 16 residues. V lost 3 bases, J lost 7 bases, and 10 bases stayed unmatched. The chain's CDR3 is CASSHELAGFMNEQFF. The CDR3 region has the DNA TGCGCCAGCAGCCATGAGCTAGCGGGGTTTATGAATGAGCAGTTCTTC.

This clone appeared a few times. The rearrangement joins TRBV11-2 to TRBJ1-6; no definite D call. This CDR3 is 15 amino acids long. Trimming took off 4 bases at V and 9 bases at J, with 16 bases between the two ends. CDR1 SGHAT and CDR2 FQNNGV come from the germline V gene. Written as DNA, the CDR3 is TGTGCCAGCAGCTCCCTCGTTGGGCCAGGTTCACCCCTCCACTTT. This codes for CASSSLVGPGSPLHF.

This clone was picked up a small number of times. This rearrangement joins TRBV15 to TRBJ2-2; 11 bases match TRBD2. Trimming took 2 bases from V and 4 from J; bases not matched to a gene: 12. The V gene's germline CDR1 is LNHNV and CDR2 YYDKDF (reference sequence). CDR3 length: 19 residues. CDR3 DNA: TGTGCCACCAGCAGACCTAGCGGGGGGTACCTCAGTGGCACCGGGGAGCTGTTTTTT. Translating it yields CATSRPSGGYLSGTGELFF.

The V and J genes are TRBV28 and TRBJ2-1, with TRBD1 matching over 7 bases. V lost 6 bases to trimming and J lost 11 bases; unmatched junction nucleotides: 13. The CDR3 runs to 14 residues. Germline values: CDR1 MDHEN, CDR2 SYDVKM. DNA of the CDR3: TGTGCCAGCAGCCCCGTCCGGGACAGCGGACAGCAGTTCTTC. This sequence encodes CASSPVRDSGQQFF.

This clone appeared a few times. The chain has TRBV12-3 or TRBV12-4 and TRBJ1-5, with D unresolved. This CDR3 spans 11 amino acids. Trimming cost V 4 bases and J 6 bases, with 4 bases left between them. The CDR3 bases are TGTGCCAGCAGTTCCAGTCAGCCCCAGCATTTT. The encoded protein is CASSSSQPQHF.

This rearrangement joins TRBV5-5 to TRBJ2-1, with D maybe TRBD1 (6 bases). Trimming took 2 bases from V and 5 from J, leaving 11 bases between them. Germline CDR1 and CDR2: SGHKS and YYEKEE (reference sequence). The CDR3 runs to 14 residues. The CDR3 DNA is TGTGCCAGCAGCTTCAGGGGCGAGCACAATGAGCAGTTCTTC. Residues: CASSFRGEHNEQFF.